The sequence of this T cell receptor beta chain was determined in a study of T cells in Graves' hyperthyroidism and ophthalmopathy (dated by TCRdb to the late 2010s). Regarding the complete study: Peripheral blood samples were taken at initial diagnosis, before any treatment was given. The 95 to 100 discovery patients were randomly divided into training and test sets at a 7:3 ratio. Prospective prediction of ophthalmopathy was tested in an independent validation cohort consisting of about 19 hyperthyroidism patients and around 16 patients who later progressed to ophthalmopathy. In addition, the study compared T-cell repertoires in thyroid tissue and in blood from five or six Graves' hyperthyroidism patients. To identify distinguishing TCR V-J signatures, a discovery cohort of about a hundred patients was used, comprising 43 with Graves' ophthalmopathy and around 60 with stable Graves' hyperthyroidism. According to the paper, TCR Vbeta CDR3 sequencing was carried out on over 130 peripheral blood samples, which came from approximately 41 ophthalmopathy, roughly 75 hyperthyroidism and roughly 17 progressor patients. After sampling, hyperthyroidism patients received methimazole starting at 30 mg daily, and ophthalmopathy patients received high-dose intravenous methylprednisolone. On the study overall, not on this receptor specifically: A model built on a 13 V-J signature distinguished ophthalmopathy from stable hyperthyroidism, reaching 85% to 90% sensitivity and under 84% specificity in cross-validation and 80%/75% in testing. Most expanded thyroid clonotypes (frequency above 0.001) were also detected in blood, suggesting blood repertoires may reflect thyroid immune responses. No statistical method was used to fix the sample size in advance, and group allocation was not hidden from the investigators. In validation, progression to ophthalmopathy was predicted by the model with approximately 67% sensitivity and roughly 76% specificity, a median of about 6 months before onset.

Relative to germline, V is 3 bases shorter and J is 1 base shorter, with 12 bases between their ends. Reading the germline V gene gives CDR1 SGHAT and CDR2 FQNNGV. CDR3 length: 15 amino acids, cysteine to phenylalanine. Kept here is only the CDR3 DNA, which spans 45 bases and is read in frame from base 1. A note on this clonotype: Its antigen is still unknown. One base away there is no much larger clone; base qualities are not given.

The TCR beta CDR3 regions were amplified from the RNA transcripts. The first round of RT-PCR for the TCR CDR3 was performed with the HTBI primer set and the Qiagen OneStep RT-PCR kit. Libraries were constructed in a second round of multiplex PCR, after which size selection and purification were carried out. Libraries were sequenced paired-end with 100 bp reads on an Illumina HiSeq2000. In the source study's methods: SOAPnuke was used to process the raw data, with reads discarded if the reads contained adapters or uncalled bases, had a mean Phred below 15, or lacked an exact constant-primer or identifier match. COPE v1.2.5 was used to merge the high-quality paired reads, and each unique nucleotide sequence was defined as a clonotype. MiTCR v1.1 was used to align clonotypes to the IMGT TRBV, TRBD and TRBJ reference segments. The analysis was restricted to V-J combinations with a frequency above 0.0001, which together covered 99% to 99.2% of the repertoires. The TCS score was defined as the ratio of F50 (clonal expansion) to E x V (chaos), calculated using BLOSUM62-based TCRdist between CDR3 peptides within each V-J. Welch's t-statistics and random forest reduced 500 to 550 V-J features to some 14, which were used in a naive Bayes classifier (R e1071). The Morisita-Horn index was used to measure how similar the thyroid and blood repertoires were. TCRdb trimmed the raw reads at Q25, called clones with MiXCR and kept productive beta chains. Here each entry gathers all rows of one CDR3 protein and keeps the most common genes and DNA. TCRdb, not the original authors, processed these V and J calls. The table for this sample lists 700,000 to 950,000 distinct CDR3 sequences; around 40% of them were counted only once. The ten most abundant clones make up about a third of the sample.

Stable Graves' hyperthyroidism was defined as the absence of progression to ophthalmopathy over 18 months of follow-up. Hyperthyroidism patients were aged 18 to 65 years and newly diagnosed, with disease duration of less than 2 months. Exclusion was applied to patients with uncontrolled infections, other autoimmune diseases, pregnancy or lactation. Diagnoses were established on the basis of clinical symptoms, serum thyroxine and TRAb, thyroid ultrasound, and orbital computed tomography. PBMCs were isolated from about 9.2 ml of fresh peripheral blood by Ficoll-Paque density gradient centrifugation. Total RNA was extracted with Trizol reagent, and quality was checked on an Agilent 2100 Bioanalyzer.

The receptor's source is a woman aged 40 to 50 with Graves' hyperthyroidism. The chain is encoded by TRBV11-2 joined to TRBJ1-2; the D region possibly corresponds to TRBD1 (5 bases align). Sample: blood. The DNA reads as follows: TGTGCCAGCAGCTTCAGTCCAGGGTTTAACTATGGCTACACCTTC. Translated, this gives CASSFSPGFNYGYTF.